The entry below describes one T cell receptor beta chain. With survey level as its setting, the immunoSEQ assay was v3.0. Sequencing efforts were directed toward roughly 35,000-50,000 T-cell genomes per sample. Method: immunoSEQ multiplex PCR; TCRdb's copy keeps in-frame clones and lacks some. The sample holds some 35,000 clones, roughly four fifths seen once. This specimen belongs to a study of long-term antiretroviral therapy in people with HIV. Each donor had at least one pre-ART and at least two post-ART PBMC samples. HIV-positive participants all received treatment in the United States. 1-10 million cryopreserved PBMC were held in samples before DNA extraction. The CDR3 is 15 residues long. V dropped 3 bases and J dropped 3; count of bases not matched to a gene: 4. CDR1 is SGDLS, CDR2 YYNGEE, per germline.

The rearrangement uses TRBV9 and TRBJ1-4; 8 nucleotides agree with TRBD1. The origin of this receptor is a man between 18 and 35 years old with HIV. Sequenced here: unsorted PBMCs, sampled 0.4 years before starting antiretroviral therapy. The CDR3: CASSDNRGANEKLFF. CDR3 in DNA: TGTGCCAGCAGCGATAACAGGGGGGCTAATGAAAAACTGTTTTTT.